This entry lists 32 T cell receptor beta chains sequenced from one sample in a study of cytomegalovirus exposure and HLA in healthy donors. Assay used: immunoSEQ multiplex PCR; TCRdb lists only in-frame clones, some missing. The sample lists roughly 75,000 clones; 94% were seen once. The sequencing input was PBMCs. These TCRs come from a woman between 18 and 29 years old in good health and CMV-seropositive.

The V and J genes are TRBV7-9 and TRBJ2-4; 11 positions match TRBD2. This CDR3 region has 16 residues. Germline assignment: CDR1 SEHNR and CDR2 FQNEAQ (reference sequence). V dropped 4 bases and J dropped 5; count of bases not matched to a gene: 7. The CDR3 DNA reads TGTGCCAGCAGCTCCCTTGGGGGACTAGCGGAAAACATTCAGTACTTC. Amino acids: CASSSLGGLAENIQYF.

The genes are TRBV4-1 and TRBJ1-2, with a possible D match to TRBD1 (5 bases). The CDR3 covers 13 residues. Trimming cost V 4 bases and J 4 bases, with 10 bases left between them. Germline V gene lookup returns CDR1 MGHRA and CDR2 YSYEKL. The CDR3, as DNA: TGCGCCAGCAGCCCCTGGGGCTTCTATGGCTACACCTTC. Encoded protein: CASSPWGFYGYTF.

This chain joins TRBV19 and TRBJ2-3; 10 nucleotides match TRBD2. This CDR3 has 19 residues. Germline V CDR1 and CDR2: LNHDA, SQIVND (reference sequence). After removal of 5 bases from V and 0 bases from J, the junction contained 14 bases not matched to a gene. In DNA form, the CDR3 reads TGTGCCAGTAGTGAGACCGGGACTAGCGCCCCTACTAGCACAGATACGCAGTATTTT. Its translation: CASSETGTSAPTSTDTQYF.

This clone was detected only once. The J gene is TRBJ1-2, the V gene TRBV19, with 12 positions matching TRBD1. V lost 6 bases, J lost 6 bases, and 5 bases stayed unmatched. Germline CDR1 is LNHDA and CDR2 is SQIVND (reference sequence). The CDR3 consists of 14 residues. CDR3 nucleotide sequence: TGTGCCAGTAGGCCGGGACAGGGGGCCAATGGCTACACCTTC. Translated: CASRPGQGANGYTF.

The chain combines TRBV4-2 with TRBJ1-2, with 8 bases that match TRBD1. The length of the CDR3 is 15 residues. Trimming at V came to 0 bases and at J to 2 bases, leaving 2 bases not matched to a gene. Germline V gene data show CDR1 as LGHNA and CDR2 as YNFKEQ. Here the CDR3 reads CASSQDNRGNYGYTF. The CDR3 bases are TGTGCCAGCAGCCAAGATAACAGGGGGAACTATGGCTACACCTTC.

The CDR3 region is CASSQGTTGVASYNSPLHF. CDR3 coding DNA: TGCGCCAGCAGCCAAGGGACGACAGGGGTAGCATCCTATAATTCACCCCTCCACTTT. This chain joins TRBV4-1 and TRBJ1-6; 8 bases line up with TRBD1. Trimming at V came to 1 base and at J to 1 base, leaving 9 bases not matched to a gene. Germline lookup yields CDR1 MGHRA and CDR2 YSYEKL. The CDR3 runs 19 residues.

This chain uses TRBV9 with TRBJ1-2, with D perhaps matching TRBD1 (5 bases). This CDR3 is 12 amino acids long. Between the trimmed V and J ends, which lost 0 bases and 8 bases, there was a span of 8 bases. Per germline, CDR1 SGDLS and CDR2 YYNGEE. The chain's CDR3 is CASSVESGGYTF. The CDR3 DNA reads as TGTGCCAGCAGCGTAGAATCAGGGGGCTACACCTTC.

The rearrangement uses TRBV5-4 and TRBJ2-7, with D perhaps TRBD2 (5 bases). Trimming left V 1 base short and J 7 bases short, with 12 bases between. This CDR3 contains 13 residues. Germline assignment: CDR1 SGHNT and CDR2 YYREEE (reference sequence). CDR3 DNA: TGTGCCAGCAGCTTGATCGGGGTGGGGGAGCAGTACTTC. This codes for CASSLIGVGEQYF. Full variable domain (missing parts from reference TRBV5-4 and TRBJ2-7): ETGVTQSPTHLIKTRGQQVTLRCSSQSGHNTVSWYQQALGQGPQFIFQYYREEENGRGNFPPRFSGLQFPNYSSELNVNALELDDSALYLCASSLIGVGEQYFGPGTRLTVT.

This sequence joins TRBV7-9 and TRBJ2-4, with a weak D call TRBD1 (5 bases). Germline-derived CDR1 and CDR2 are SEHNR and FQNEAQ (reference sequence). The CDR3 runs to 15 residues. Trimming took 6 bases from V and 8 from J, leaving 20 bases between them. The CDR3 protein is CASRTDKTPWDIQYF. In DNA, the CDR3 is TGTGCCAGCAGGACGGACAAGACACCCTGGGACATTCAGTACTTC.

This rearrangement joins TRBV5-1 to TRBJ1-1; D uncertain. The CDR3 contains 15 residues. Germline CDR1 and CDR2: SGHRS and YFSETQ. Trimming shortened V by 6 bases and J by 0 bases, and 15 bases separated the two germline ends. CDR3 nucleotide sequence: TGCGCCAGCATGGCCGGAGGGAGATTGAACACTGAAGCTTTCTTT. Residues: CASMAGGRLNTEAFF.

The J gene is TRBJ2-6, the V gene TRBV9; D remains ambiguous. The CDR3 is made up of 16 amino acids. Germline CDR1 is SGDLS and CDR2 is YYNGEE. Trimming removed 3 bases from V and 1 base from J, with 11 bases in between. CDR3 DNA sequence: TGTGCCAGCAGCGAGGCTACGGGTTCTGGGGCCAACGTCCTGACTTTC. This sequence encodes CASSEATGSGANVLTF.

The chain has TRBV2 and TRBJ1-3; the D is unclear. Germline values: CDR1 SNHLY, CDR2 FYNNEI. The V end lost 2 bases, the J end lost 4 bases, and 6 bases lay between the germline ends. The length of the CDR3 is 13 residues. CDR3 region: CASSEFEGNTIYF. The CDR3 coding sequence is TGTGCCAGCAGTGAATTCGAGGGAAACACCATATATTTT.

The chain links TRBV9 to TRBJ2-7, with D possibly TRBD2 on 7 matching bases. CDR1 and CDR2 from the germline V gene are SGDLS and YYNGEE. Trimming took off 0 bases at V and 6 bases at J, with 16 bases between the two ends. The CDR3 loop spans 15 amino acids. The CDR3 DNA is TGTGCCAGCAGCGTAGAGGCTGGGGGGGGCCTCGAGCAGTACTTC. This encodes CASSVEAGGGLEQYF.

The chain couples TRBV2 to TRBJ2-7, with no clear D. The CDR3 extends over 12 amino acids. With 5 bases removed from V and 4 bases from J, the gap between germline ends came to 9 bases. Germline V gene lookup returns CDR1 SNHLY and CDR2 FYNNEI. The CDR3 bases are TGTGCCAGCAGTCAGACACCTTACGAGCAGTACTTC. It yields the protein CASSQTPYEQYF.

The V gene is TRBV18, the J gene TRBJ2-7; tentative D call: TRBD2 (7 bases). The germline V gene has CDR1 KGHSH and CDR2 LQKENI. The CDR3 is made up of 15 amino acids. The germline V and J ends were trimmed by 0 bases and 6 bases, with 15 bases remaining between them. CDR3 in amino acids: CASSPPTTGGPEQYF. In nucleotides, the CDR3 is TGTGCCAGCTCACCACCGACCACGGGGGGCCCCGAGCAGTACTTC.

The chain is built from TRBV7-9 and TRBJ2-3, with 9 positions matching TRBD2. The CDR3 spans 16 residues. The V segment lost 5 bases and the J segment 3 bases; nucleotides outside the gene matches: 9. The germline CDR1 and CDR2 sequences are SEHNR and FQNEAQ (reference sequence). Written as DNA, the CDR3 is TGTGCCAGCAGCCCAAGTGGCGGGGGGGTTACAGATACGCAGTATTTT. Translation: CASSPSGGGVTDTQYF.

The gene calls are TRBV6-1 and TRBJ2-1; TRBD2 agrees at 8 bases. This CDR3 has 14 amino acids. Germline V CDR1 and CDR2: MNHNS, SASEGT. With V trimmed by 6 bases and J by 5 bases, 6 bases remained unmatched. The CDR3 DNA reads TGTGCCAGCAGGTTCGGGAGGGGTGACAATGAGCAGTTCTTC. This gives the protein CASRFGRGDNEQFF.

The J gene is TRBJ1-2, the V gene TRBV11-2, with TRBD1 as a possible D gene (5 bases). V gave up 0 bases and J gave up 4 bases, with 12 bases separating them. The CDR3 extends over 15 amino acids. CDR1 SGHAT and CDR2 FQNNGV come from the germline V gene. The CDR3 region is CASSLDPQVLYGYTF. CDR3 nucleotide sequence: TGTGCCAGCAGCTTAGACCCACAGGTGCTCTATGGCTACACCTTC.

This chain joins TRBV7-9 and TRBJ2-3; no clear D. Trimming stripped 5 bases from V and 3 bases from J, with 12 bases between. Germline V lookup: CDR1 SEHNR, CDR2 FQNEAQ (reference sequence). CDR3 length: 14 residues. Here the CDR3 reads CASSPETWTDTQYF. CDR3 sequence (DNA): TGTGCCAGCAGCCCAGAGACATGGACAGATACGCAGTATTTT. Based on the CDR3 plus reference TRBV7-9 and TRBJ2-3, the full variable domain is DTGVSQNPRHKITKRGQNVTFRCDPISEHNRLYWYRQTLGQGPEFLTYFQNEAQLEKSRLLSDRFSAERPKGSFSTLEIQRTEQGDSAMYLCASSPETWTDTQYFGPGTRLTVL.

V gene TRBV7-2 combines with J gene TRBJ2-2; TRBD1 might be the D (5 bases). Trimming took off 5 bases at V and 1 base at J, with 8 bases between the two ends. Germline V gives CDR1 SGHTA, CDR2 FQGNSA. There are 14 residues in the CDR3. CDR3 sequence: CASSPDRNTGELFF. The DNA of the CDR3 is TGTGCCAGCAGCCCAGACAGGAACACCGGGGAGCTGTTTTTT.

This clone occurred once. V gene TRBV18 combines with J gene TRBJ2-3, with D tentatively TRBD2 (6 bases). Germline CDR1 KGHSH, CDR2 LQKENI. The CDR3 loop spans 17 amino acids. The V end was cut by 3 bases, the J end by 2 bases, with 18 bases between. CDR3 protein: CASSPAFGSGATDTQYF. CDR3 DNA: TGTGCCAGCTCACCCGCGTTTGGTAGCGGAGCCACAGATACGCAGTATTTT.

This chain uses TRBV4-3 with TRBJ1-2; 8 bases agree with TRBD1. Trimming took 3 bases from V and 3 from J; bases not matched to a gene: 3. CDR3 length: 14 residues. Germline CDR1 is LGHNA and CDR2 is YSLEER. DNA for the CDR3: TGCGCCAGCAGCCATTCGACAGGGGACTATGGCTACACCTTC. It yields the protein CASSHSTGDYGYTF.

The J gene is TRBJ2-6, the V gene TRBV10-3; D is possibly TRBD2 (5 bases). V was trimmed by 2 bases and J by 1 base, leaving 6 bases between them. The CDR3 sequence is 15 residues long. CDR1 is ENHRY, CDR2 SYGVKD, per germline. This chain's CDR3 is CAISEEGSGANVLTF. The CDR3 DNA is TGTGCCATCAGTGAGGAGGGATCTGGGGCCAACGTCCTGACTTTC.

The rearrangement uses TRBV2 and TRBJ1-1, with 7 bases fitting TRBD1. Germline-derived CDR1 and CDR2 are SNHLY and FYNNEI. V gave up 0 bases and J gave up 8 bases; unmatched junction bases: 6. The CDR3 is 14 amino acids. CDR3 protein: CASSEASGTAEAFF. The CDR3 coding sequence is TGTGCCAGCAGTGAAGCGTCAGGGACAGCCGAAGCTTTCTTT.

CDR3 protein: CASSPRPTSGTSTDTQYF. The DNA of the CDR3 is TGTGCCAGCAGCCCCCGCCCCACTAGCGGGACAAGCACAGATACGCAGTATTTT. The rearrangement uses TRBV9 and TRBJ2-3, with TRBD2 matching 10 bases. Germline trimming cut 4 bases from V and 0 bases from J; bases unmatched to any gene: 11. The CDR3 has 18 residues. Germline CDR1 SGDLS, CDR2 YYNGEE.

The genes are TRBV5-8 and TRBJ1-3; 7 nucleotides align to TRBD1. Germline CDR1 is SGHTS and CDR2 is YDEGEE. The CDR3 sequence is 17 residues long. V dropped 0 bases and J dropped 1; count of bases not matched to a gene: 7. Here the CDR3 reads CASSLGHRGRSGNTIYF. The CDR3 DNA reads TGTGCCAGCAGCTTGGGACACAGGGGAAGATCTGGAAACACCATATATTTT.

The J gene is TRBJ2-5, the V gene TRBV29-1, with 8 bases that match TRBD2. This CDR3 spans 14 amino acids. Germline lookup yields CDR1 SQVTM and CDR2 ANQGSEA. Trimming cost V 5 bases and J 5 bases; bases outside gene matches: 10. Here the CDR3 DNA reads TGCAGCGTTTTTCGGGAGGGCGGGGGGGAGACCCAGTACTTC. Its translation: CSVFREGGGETQYF.

The DNA of the CDR3 is TGTGCCAGCTCACCCGTCCCGGGACAGGGGCTGAACACTGAAGCTTTCTTT. It encodes CASSPVPGQGLNTEAFF. The chain employs TRBV18 and TRBJ1-1, with 10 bases fitting TRBD1. The CDR3 runs 17 residues. Trimming took 3 bases from V and 0 from J; bases not matched to a gene: 7. Germline V gene sequence: CDR1 KGHSH, CDR2 LQKENI.

The rearrangement joins TRBV9 to TRBJ2-3; D is possibly TRBD2 (5 bases). Trimming stripped 0 bases from V and 4 bases from J, with 12 bases between. CDR3 length: 15 residues. Germline lookup yields CDR1 SGDLS and CDR2 YYNGEE. CDR3 coding DNA: TGTGCCAGCAGCGTAGCTGGGCTAGCAGCAGATACGCAGTATTTT. Amino acids: CASSVAGLAADTQYF.

This clone was detected once. Distinct nucleotide sequences in the sample also encode this CDR3. The chain couples TRBV9 to TRBJ2-1, with D hard to call. Germline values: CDR1 SGDLS, CDR2 YYNGEE. This CDR3 is 15 amino acids long. V lost 0 bases and J 0 bases, leaving 7 bases between the germline ends. The CDR3 reads CASSVGRSSYNEQFF. The CDR3 region has the DNA TGTGCCAGCAGCGTAGGAAGGAGCTCCTACAATGAGCAGTTCTTC.

The V and J genes are TRBV5-1 and TRBJ2-3, with no clear D. CDR3 length equals 16 residues. Trimming cost V 0 bases and J 0 bases, with 11 bases left between them. CDR1 and CDR2 (germline): SGHRS, YFSETQ. The CDR3 here is CASSLDPTWSTDTQYF. CDR3 nucleotides: TGCGCCAGCAGCTTGGACCCAACATGGAGCACAGATACGCAGTATTTT.

The chain combines TRBV5-8 with TRBJ2-5, with a tentative D call TRBD1 (6 bases). Germline CDR1 and CDR2: SGHTS and YDEGEE. The CDR3 contains 17 residues. The V and J ends lost 3 bases and 4 bases respectively, with 22 bases between them. The CDR3 nucleotides are TGTGCCAGCAGCTGGGGGCTCGGGGAAGGTGGGTCAGAGACCCAGTACTTC. It specifies CASSWGLGEGGSETQYF.